This T cell receptor (beta chain) was retrieved from a study of radiation and T cells in renal cell carcinoma. Whole-study context: Nephrectomy followed 15 Gy stereotactic body radiation by 4 weeks. Study results and caveats: No pretreatment tumor biopsies were available for baseline clonotypes. In blood, top tumor clones expanded by 2 weeks, shrinking by 4.

The germline gives CDR1 LNHDA, CDR2 SQIVND (reference sequence). After removal of 3 bases from V and 5 bases from J, the junction contained 4 bases not matched to a gene. The CDR3 spans 14 residues. Assay: immunoSEQ multiplex PCR; the TCRdb copy retains only in-frame clones and omits some. In the table there are about 140,000 clones, 70% to 90% of which are singletons. The time point here: baseline pretreatment blood. The sample's treatment: 15 Gy SBRT to primary tumor, nephrectomy 4 weeks later. This clone was counted between two and nine times. No antigen is known for it. The input for sequencing was blood, taken from a patient whose treatment included radiotherapy and nephrectomy. This TCR came from a woman in her fifties or sixties with renal cell carcinoma. The V gene is TRBV19, the J gene TRBJ2-7; 10 bases map to TRBD1. CDR3 DNA: TGTGCCAGTAGTATGCGACAGGGGGCTGACGAGCAGTACTTC. The encoded protein is CASSMRQGADEQYF.